This TCR beta chain was observed in a study of human T cells and chemical hapten exposure. Each CDR3 protein gets one entry after TCRdb re-called the RACE reads with MiXCR. The profile covers roughly 100,000 distinct CDR3 sequences, with approximately 9.9% appearing a single time and about 3.5% taken by the ten largest. The time point was: pre-sensitization, week 0. Treatment denoted: therapeutic diphenylcyclopropenone sensitization with weekly scalp DPC. With V trimmed by 1 base and J by 12 bases, 9 bases remained unmatched. The germline gives CDR1 MGHRA, CDR2 YSYEKL. The CDR3 is 14 amino acids. The clonotype comes from a woman between 35 and 50 years old with alopecia areata. Some clones in this sample may be carry-over from other donors' samples. The rearrangement joins TRBV4-1 to TRBJ1-2, with TRBD1 identical over 9 bases. This specimen was whole blood, taken in connection with sensitization to the hapten diphenylcyclopropenone (DPC). CDR3 in DNA: TGCGCCAGCAGCCAAGGCGGGACAGGGATAGGTCACACCTTC. Protein sequence: CASSQGGTGIGHTF.